The T cell receptor beta chain described here comes from a study of blood T cell repertoires in COVID-19 (TCRdb year 2020). For the study in its entirety: Collaborator samples came from the United States, Italy and Spain and covered acute and convalescent phases of COVID-19. The samples were drawn from the first 160 participants of the ongoing ImmuneRACE study and from some 1,300 subjects provided by 6 global collaborators. The material from the prospective study consisted of cDNA or gDNA derived from T cells, B-cell-depleted T cells, or PBMCs. The dataset comprised deeply sampled blood TCRbeta repertoires from subjects exposed to, actively infected with, or recovered from COVID-19. The repertoires were made available in a free public database intended to serve as a resource for research on the immune response to SARS-CoV-2. Where available, HLA class I and class II types were obtained from metadata supplied by the sample provider rather than from assay-based typing. Sample metadata almost always included a de-identified subject ID, COVID-19 status, age in years and sex.

TCRbeta CDR3 regions were amplified from genomic DNA by means of the immunoSEQ Assay, a bias-controlled multiplex PCR. As for the authors' bioinformatics: The number of nucleated cells in each sample was estimated from the amplification of reference gene primers within the assay. Sequence reads were collapsed and filtered to measure the absolute abundance of every unique TCRbeta CDR3 rearrangement. For each sample, productive Simpson clonality was calculated as the square root of Simpson's diversity index across productive rearrangements. TCRdb's version of the immuneACCESS table is confined to in-frame rearrangements and falls short of the full clone set. An unresolved V gene accounts for under half of the shortfall where checked; the remainder is of unknown origin. The V and J calls and clone size were taken over from that table, and D and trimming were inferred from the DNA. The sample includes about 200,000 clones, with less than 90% observed a single time. The biggest ten clones account for around 19% of the sample.

Turning to this clone: This clone's antigen is unknown. No much larger clone exists at a distance of one base, and base qualities are not known.

The investigation overall reported the following: Clinical and demographic metadata were provided uncurated, with the amount varying by source and participant.

Each collaborating institution followed its own protocols to collect whole blood in K2EDTA tubes. For TCRbeta analysis, collaborators shipped samples as frozen whole blood, isolated PBMCs, or DNA extracted from either of those sample types. The material sequenced was peripheral blood. This TCR was recovered from a human donor in a cohort sampled during active COVID-19.

The CDR3 sequence is CASSLGGARVSPLHF. The base sequence is TGTGCCAGCAGTCTCGGGGGGGCGCGGGTTTCACCCCTCCACTTT. The rearrangement combines TRBV3-1 (or the pseudogene TRBV3-2) with TRBJ1-6; TRBD1 is a weak D gene call, 6 bases matching. From the cysteine through the phenylalanine, the CDR3 covers 15 amino acids. Of the read, only the CDR3 DNA is kept; its 45 bases are in frame from base 1. V sheds 6 bases and J sheds 9 bases, leaving 18 bases between their ends. For CDR1 and CDR2, the germline V gene (reference sequence) lists LGHDT and YNNKEL.